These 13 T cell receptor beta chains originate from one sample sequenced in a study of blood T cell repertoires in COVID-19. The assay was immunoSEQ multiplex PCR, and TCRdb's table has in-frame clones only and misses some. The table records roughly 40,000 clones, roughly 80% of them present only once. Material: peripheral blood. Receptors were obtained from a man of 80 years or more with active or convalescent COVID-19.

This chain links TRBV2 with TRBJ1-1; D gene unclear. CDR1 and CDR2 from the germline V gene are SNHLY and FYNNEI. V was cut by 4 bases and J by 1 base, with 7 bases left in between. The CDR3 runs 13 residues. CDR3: CASSVVRNTEAFF. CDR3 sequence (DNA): TGTGCCAGCAGTGTTGTCAGGAACACTGAAGCTTTCTTT.

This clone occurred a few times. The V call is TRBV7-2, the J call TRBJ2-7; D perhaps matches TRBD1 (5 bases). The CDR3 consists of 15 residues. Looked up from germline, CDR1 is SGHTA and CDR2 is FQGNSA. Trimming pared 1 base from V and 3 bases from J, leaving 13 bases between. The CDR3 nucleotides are TGTGCCAGCAGCTTAGGTCAGGGTGTAATCTACGAGCAGTACTTC. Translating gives CASSLGQGVIYEQYF.

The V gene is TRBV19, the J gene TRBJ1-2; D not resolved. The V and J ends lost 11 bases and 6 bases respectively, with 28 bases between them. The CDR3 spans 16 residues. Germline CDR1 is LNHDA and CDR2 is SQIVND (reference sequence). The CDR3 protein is CASARRGNIEANGYTF. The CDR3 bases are TGTGCCTCCGCGCGCCGGGGAAATATCGAGGCTAATGGCTACACCTTC.

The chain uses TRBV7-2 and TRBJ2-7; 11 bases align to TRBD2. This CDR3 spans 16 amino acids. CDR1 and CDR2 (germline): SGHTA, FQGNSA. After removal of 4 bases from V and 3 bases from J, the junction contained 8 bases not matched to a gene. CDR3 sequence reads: CASSSEIAGGVYEQYF. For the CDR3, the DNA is TGTGCCAGCAGCTCGGAAATAGCGGGGGGGGTCTACGAGCAGTACTTC.

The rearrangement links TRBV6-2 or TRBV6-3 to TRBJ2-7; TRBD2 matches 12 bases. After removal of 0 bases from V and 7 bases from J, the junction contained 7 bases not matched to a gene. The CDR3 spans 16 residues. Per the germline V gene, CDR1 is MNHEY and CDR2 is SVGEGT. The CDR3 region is CASSYSTSGSWEEQYF. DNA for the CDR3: TGTGCCAGCAGTTACTCGACTAGCGGGAGTTGGGAGGAGCAGTACTTC.

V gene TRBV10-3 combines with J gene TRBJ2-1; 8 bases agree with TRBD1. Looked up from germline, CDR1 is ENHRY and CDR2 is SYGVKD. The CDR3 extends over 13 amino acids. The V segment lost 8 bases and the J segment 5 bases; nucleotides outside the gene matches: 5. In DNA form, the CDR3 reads TGTGCCATCCGACAGGGGCAAAACAATGAGCAGTTCTTC. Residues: CAIRQGQNNEQFF.

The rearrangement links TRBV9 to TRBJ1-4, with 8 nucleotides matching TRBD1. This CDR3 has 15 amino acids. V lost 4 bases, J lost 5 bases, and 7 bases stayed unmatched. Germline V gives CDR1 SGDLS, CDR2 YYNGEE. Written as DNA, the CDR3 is TGTGCCAGCAGCCCTGGACAGGGAGACAATGAAAAACTGTTTTTT. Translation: CASSPGQGDNEKLFF.

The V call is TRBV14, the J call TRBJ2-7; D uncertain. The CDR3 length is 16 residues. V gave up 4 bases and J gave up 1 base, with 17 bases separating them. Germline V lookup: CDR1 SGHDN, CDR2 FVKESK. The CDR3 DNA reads TGTGCCAGCAGCCCTAACCGGCGTAGGAGATCCTACGAGCAGTACTTC. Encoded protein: CASSPNRRRRSYEQYF.

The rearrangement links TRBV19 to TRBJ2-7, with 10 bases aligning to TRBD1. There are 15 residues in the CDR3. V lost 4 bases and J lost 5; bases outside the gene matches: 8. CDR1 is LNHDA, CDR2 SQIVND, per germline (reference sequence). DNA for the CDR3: TGTGCCAGTAGTAGAACCGGGACAGGGGACAACGAGCAGTACTTC. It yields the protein CASSRTGTGDNEQYF. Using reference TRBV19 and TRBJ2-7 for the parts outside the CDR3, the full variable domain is DGGITQSPKYLFRKEGQNVTLSCEQNLNHDAMYWYRQDPGQGLRLIYYSQIVNDFQKGDIAEGYSVSREKKESFPLTVTSAQKNPTAFYLCASSRTGTGDNEQYFGPGTRLTVT.

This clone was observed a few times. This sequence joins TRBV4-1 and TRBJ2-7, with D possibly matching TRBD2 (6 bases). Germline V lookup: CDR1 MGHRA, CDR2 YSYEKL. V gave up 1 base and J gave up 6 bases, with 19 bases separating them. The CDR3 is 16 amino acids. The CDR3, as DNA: TGCGCCAGCAGCCAAGGTGTGGGGACGGGAGTACGCGAGCAGTACTTC. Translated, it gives CASSQGVGTGVREQYF.

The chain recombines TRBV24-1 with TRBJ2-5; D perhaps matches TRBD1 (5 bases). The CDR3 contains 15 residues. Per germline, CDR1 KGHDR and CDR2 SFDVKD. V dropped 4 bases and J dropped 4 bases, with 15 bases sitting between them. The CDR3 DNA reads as TGTGCCACCAGTGACGGAATTAGGACACCAGAGACCCAGTACTTC. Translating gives CATSDGIRTPETQYF.

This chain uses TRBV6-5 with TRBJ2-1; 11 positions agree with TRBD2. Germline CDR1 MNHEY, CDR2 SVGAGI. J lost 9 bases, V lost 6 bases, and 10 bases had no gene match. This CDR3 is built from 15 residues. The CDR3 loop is CASSPTLAGGIEQFF. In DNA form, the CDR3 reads TGTGCCAGCAGCCCCACTCTAGCGGGGGGAATTGAGCAGTTCTTC.

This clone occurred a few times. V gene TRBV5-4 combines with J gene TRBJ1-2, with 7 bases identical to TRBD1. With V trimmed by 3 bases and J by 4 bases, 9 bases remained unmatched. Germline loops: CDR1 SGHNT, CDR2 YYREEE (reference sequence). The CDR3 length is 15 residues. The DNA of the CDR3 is TGTGCCAGCAGCTCCGGCTACAGGGGCCTCTATGGCTACACCTTC. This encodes CASSSGYRGLYGYTF.